This T cell receptor beta chain was identified during a study of blood T cells in healthy people across ages. Study findings and constraints: Long-lived donors carried more naive CD4+ cells and greater diversity than aged donors. With naive T cell percentage, TCR beta diversity showed a strong correlation.

To note about this clonotype: The target antigen is unknown.

Through a sample-barcoded 5' primer and a J-beta primer mix, a second PCR was run for roughly 7 to 11 cycles. Every cDNA molecule bore a tag from a template-switch adaptor containing 12 random nucleotides. TCRdb redid the calling of the 5' RACE reads with MiXCR, one entry per CDR3 protein. The repertoire holds 1.6 million or so distinct CDR3 sequences, roughly 30% seen once, with about 11% in the top ten. The V gene lost 1 base and the J gene lost 4 bases, with 7 bases spanning the gap. Germline V gene lookup returns CDR1 SEHNR and CDR2 FQNEAQ (reference sequence). The CDR3 is made up of 13 amino acids.

The chain combines TRBV7-9 with TRBJ1-2; D is ambiguous. The sequencing sample was made of blood. This clonotype was obtained from a woman between 25 and 40 years old in good health. The CDR3 coding sequence is TGTGCCAGCAGCTTAGGACCTGCCTATGGCTACACCTTC. Protein: CASSLGPAYGYTF.